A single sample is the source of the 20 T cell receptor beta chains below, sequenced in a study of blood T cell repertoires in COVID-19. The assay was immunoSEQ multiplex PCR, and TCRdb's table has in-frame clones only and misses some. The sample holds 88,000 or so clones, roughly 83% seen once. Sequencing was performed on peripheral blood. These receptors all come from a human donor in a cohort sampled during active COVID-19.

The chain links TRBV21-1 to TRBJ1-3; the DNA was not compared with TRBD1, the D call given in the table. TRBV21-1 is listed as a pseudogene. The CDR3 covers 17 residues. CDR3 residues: CASRGPLLSCFGNTIYF. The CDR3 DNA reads TGTGCCAGCAGGGGCCCCCTTTTATCCTGCTTTGGAAACACCATATATTTT.

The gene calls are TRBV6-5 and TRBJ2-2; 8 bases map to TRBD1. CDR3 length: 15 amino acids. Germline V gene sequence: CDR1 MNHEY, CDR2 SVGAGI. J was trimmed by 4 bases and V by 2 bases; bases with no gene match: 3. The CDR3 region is CASSYLGQVTGELFF. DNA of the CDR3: TGTGCCAGCAGTTACCTGGGACAGGTCACCGGGGAGCTGTTTTTT.

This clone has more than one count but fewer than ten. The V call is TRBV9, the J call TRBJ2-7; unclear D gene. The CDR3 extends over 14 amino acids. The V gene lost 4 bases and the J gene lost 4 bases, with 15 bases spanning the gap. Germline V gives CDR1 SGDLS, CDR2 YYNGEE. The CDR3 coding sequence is TGTGCCAGCAGCCCCCAGGATGGGTCGTACGAGCAGTACTTC. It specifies CASSPQDGSYEQYF.

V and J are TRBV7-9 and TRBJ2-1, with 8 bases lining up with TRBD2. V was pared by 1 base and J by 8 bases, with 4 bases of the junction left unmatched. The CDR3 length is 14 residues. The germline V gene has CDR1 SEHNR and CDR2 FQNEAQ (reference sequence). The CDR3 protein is CASSLGAGGYEQFF. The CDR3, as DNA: TGTGCCAGCAGCTTAGGGGCGGGAGGTTATGAGCAGTTCTTC.

The CDR3 here is CASSNQGFGTEAFF. The CDR3 DNA is TGCGCCAGCAGCAACCAGGGTTTTGGGACTGAAGCTTTCTTT. The chain couples TRBV5-1 to TRBJ1-1, with D perhaps matching TRBD1 (5 bases). The CDR3 totals 14 residues. Trimming left V 4 bases short and J 5 bases short, with 15 bases between. Germline-derived CDR1 and CDR2 are SGHRS and YFSETQ.

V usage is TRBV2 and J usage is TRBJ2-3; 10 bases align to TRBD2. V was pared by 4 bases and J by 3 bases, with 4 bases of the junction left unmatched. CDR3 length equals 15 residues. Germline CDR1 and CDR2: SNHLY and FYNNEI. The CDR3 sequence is CASSVASGGTDTQYF. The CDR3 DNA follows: TGTGCCAGCAGTGTAGCTAGCGGGGGTACAGATACGCAGTATTTT.

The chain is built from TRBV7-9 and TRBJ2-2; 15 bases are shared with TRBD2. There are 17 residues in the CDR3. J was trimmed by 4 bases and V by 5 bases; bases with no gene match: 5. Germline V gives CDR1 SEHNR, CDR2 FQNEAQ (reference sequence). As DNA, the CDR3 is TGTGCCAGCAGCCCTTGGACTAGCGGGAGGGGCACCGGGGAGCTGTTTTTT. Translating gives CASSPWTSGRGTGELFF.

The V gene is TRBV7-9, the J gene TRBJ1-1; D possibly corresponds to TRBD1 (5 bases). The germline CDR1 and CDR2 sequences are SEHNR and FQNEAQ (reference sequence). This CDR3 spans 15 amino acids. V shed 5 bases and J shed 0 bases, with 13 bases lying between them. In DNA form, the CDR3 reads TGTGCCAGCAGCCAGCGGGGCAGCTTGAACACTGAAGCTTTCTTT. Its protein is CASSQRGSLNTEAFF.

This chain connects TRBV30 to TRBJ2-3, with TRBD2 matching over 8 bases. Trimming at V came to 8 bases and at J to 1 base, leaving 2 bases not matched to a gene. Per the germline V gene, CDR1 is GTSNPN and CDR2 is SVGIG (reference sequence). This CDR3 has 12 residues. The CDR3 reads CASSGGTDTQYF. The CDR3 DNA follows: TGTGCCAGTAGCGGGGGCACAGATACGCAGTATTTT.

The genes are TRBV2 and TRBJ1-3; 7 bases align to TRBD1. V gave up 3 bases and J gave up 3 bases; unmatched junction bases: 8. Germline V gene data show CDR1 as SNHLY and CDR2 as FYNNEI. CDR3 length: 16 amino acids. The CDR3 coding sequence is TGTGCCAGCAGTGAGGGAACAGGGGCTATTGGAAACACCATATATTTT. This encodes CASSEGTGAIGNTIYF.

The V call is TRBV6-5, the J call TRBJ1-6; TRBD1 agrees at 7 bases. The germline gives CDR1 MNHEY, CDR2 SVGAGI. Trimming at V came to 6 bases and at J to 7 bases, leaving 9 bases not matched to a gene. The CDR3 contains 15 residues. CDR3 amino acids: CASRAPGQPNSPLHF. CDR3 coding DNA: TGTGCCAGCAGAGCACCGGGACAGCCGAATTCACCCCTCCACTTT.

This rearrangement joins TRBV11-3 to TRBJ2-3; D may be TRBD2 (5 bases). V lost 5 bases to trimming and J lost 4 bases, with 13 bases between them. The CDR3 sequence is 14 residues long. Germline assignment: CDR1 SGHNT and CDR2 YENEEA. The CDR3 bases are TGTGCCAGCAGCCCACGAGAGGGTTCAGATACGCAGTATTTT. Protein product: CASSPREGSDTQYF.

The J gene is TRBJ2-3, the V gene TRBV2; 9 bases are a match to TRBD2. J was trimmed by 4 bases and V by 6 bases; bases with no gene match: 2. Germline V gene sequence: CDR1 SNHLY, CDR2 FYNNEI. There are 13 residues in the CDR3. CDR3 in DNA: TGTGCCAGCAGAGCGGGAGGAGCAGATACGCAGTATTTT. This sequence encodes CASRAGGADTQYF.

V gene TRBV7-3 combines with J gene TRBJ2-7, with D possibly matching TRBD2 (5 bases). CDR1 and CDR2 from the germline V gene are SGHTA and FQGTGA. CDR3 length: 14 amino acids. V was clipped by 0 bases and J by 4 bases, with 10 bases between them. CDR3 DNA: TGTGCCAGCAGCTTAACCGGGAATTCATACGAGCAGTACTTC. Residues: CASSLTGNSYEQYF. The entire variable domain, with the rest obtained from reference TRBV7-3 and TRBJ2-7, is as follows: GAGVSQTPSNKVTEKGKYVELRCDPISGHTALYWYRQSLGQGPEFLIYFQGTGAADDSGLPNDRFFAVRPEGSVSTLKIQRTERGDSAVYLCASSLTGNSYEQYFGPGTRLTVT.

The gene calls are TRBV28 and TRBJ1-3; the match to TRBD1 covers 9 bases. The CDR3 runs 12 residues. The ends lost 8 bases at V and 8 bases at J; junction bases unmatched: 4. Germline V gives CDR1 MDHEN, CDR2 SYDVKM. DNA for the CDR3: TGTGCCAGCCGAGGGGACAGGGACACCATATATTTT. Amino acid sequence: CASRGDRDTIYF.

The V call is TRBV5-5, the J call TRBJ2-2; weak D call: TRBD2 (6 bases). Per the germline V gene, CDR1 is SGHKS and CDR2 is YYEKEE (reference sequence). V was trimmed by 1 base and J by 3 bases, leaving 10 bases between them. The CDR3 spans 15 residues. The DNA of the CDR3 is TGTGCCAGCAGCTTGAGTAGCGGAGACACCGGGGAGCTGTTTTTT. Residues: CASSLSSGDTGELFF.

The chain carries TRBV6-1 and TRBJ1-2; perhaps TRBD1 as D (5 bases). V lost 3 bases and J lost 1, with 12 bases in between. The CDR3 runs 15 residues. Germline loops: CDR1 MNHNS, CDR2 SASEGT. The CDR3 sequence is CASSEHLRDNYGYTF. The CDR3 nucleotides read TGTGCCAGCAGTGAGCACCTCAGGGATAACTATGGCTACACCTTC.

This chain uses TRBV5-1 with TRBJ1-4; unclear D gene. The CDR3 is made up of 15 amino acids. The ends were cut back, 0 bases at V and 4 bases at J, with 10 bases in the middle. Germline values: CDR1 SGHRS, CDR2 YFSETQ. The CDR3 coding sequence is TGCGCCAGCAGCTTGGCCCAGTCCCGTAATGAAAAACTGTTTTTT. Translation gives CASSLAQSRNEKLFF.

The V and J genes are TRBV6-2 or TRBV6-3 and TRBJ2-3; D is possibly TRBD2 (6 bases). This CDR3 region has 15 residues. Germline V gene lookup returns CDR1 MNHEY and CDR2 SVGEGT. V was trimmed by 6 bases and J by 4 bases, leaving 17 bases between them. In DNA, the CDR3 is TGTGCCAGCAGCCCTCTCGGGAGTAGTCCAGATACGCAGTATTTT. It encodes CASSPLGSSPDTQYF.

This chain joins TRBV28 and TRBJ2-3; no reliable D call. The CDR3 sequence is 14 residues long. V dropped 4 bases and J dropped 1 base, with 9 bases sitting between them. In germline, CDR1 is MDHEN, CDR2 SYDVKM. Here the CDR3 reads CASSSPGGTDTQYF. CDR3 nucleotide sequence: TGTGCCAGCAGTTCCCCAGGCGGCACAGATACGCAGTATTTT.